The 29 T cell receptor beta chains below were found in one sample sequenced in a study of cytomegalovirus exposure and HLA in healthy donors. 60 Vbeta and 13 Jbeta primers were used in PCR. Measured with immunoSEQ multiplex PCR; TCRdb has only the in-frame clones, and not every one. The sample shows more than 100,000 clones, roughly 74% of them seen only once. Sequenced material: PBMCs. All receptors come from a woman between 45 and 65 years old in good health and CMV-seropositive.

In its sample, this clone was seen a few times. This sequence joins TRBV6-4 and TRBJ1-1; TRBD1 is a possible D gene (5 bases). The V and J ends lost 6 bases and 6 bases respectively, with 14 bases between them. This CDR3 spans 13 amino acids. The germline V gene encodes CDR1 MRHNA and CDR2 SNTAGT. The chain's CDR3 is CASRGGEGSEAFF. CDR3 coding DNA: TGTGCCAGCAGGGGTGGGGAGGGGTCTGAAGCTTTCTTT.

V is TRBV18 and J is TRBJ1-5; D is unresolved. The CDR3 sequence is 14 residues long. Germline values: CDR1 KGHSH, CDR2 LQKENI. V lost 5 bases, J lost 6 bases, and 14 bases lay in between. CDR3: CASSTRPEVQPQHF. The CDR3 region has the DNA TGTGCCAGCTCAACGCGACCAGAGGTTCAGCCCCAGCATTTT.

This chain joins TRBV6-1 and TRBJ2-3; 8 nucleotides match TRBD1. Germline-derived CDR1 and CDR2 are MNHNS and SASEGT. V gave up 5 bases and J gave up 2 bases; unmatched junction bases: 6. The CDR3 has 15 amino acids. CDR3 coding DNA: TGTGCCAGCAGTAACCCAGGGGGCCCCACAGATACGCAGTATTTT. It yields the protein CASSNPGGPTDTQYF.

The chain links TRBV30 to TRBJ2-3; TRBD1 matches at 8 bases. Germline lookup yields CDR1 GTSNPN and CDR2 SVGIG (reference sequence). The V and J ends lost 5 bases and 8 bases, in that order; junction bases with no gene match: 18. The CDR3 is 16 amino acids. The CDR3 coding sequence is TGTGCCTGGGGGGCCGGGACAGGTGGATATTCGGGTACGCAGTATTTT. Protein: CAWGAGTGGYSGTQYF.

The rearrangement uses TRBV30 and TRBJ1-3; D might be TRBD1 (5 bases). Germline CDR1 and CDR2: GTSNPN and SVGIG (reference sequence). V lost 8 bases, J lost 3 bases, and 11 bases lay in between. The CDR3 loop spans 12 amino acids. Here the CDR3 reads CAGTPVGNTIYF. The DNA of the CDR3 is TGTGCCGGGACCCCGGTTGGAAACACCATATATTTT. Variable domain in full (rest from reference TRBV30 and TRBJ1-3): SQTIHQWPATLVQPVGSPLSLECTVEGTSNPNLYWYRQAAGRGLQLLFYSVGIGQISSEVPQNLSASRPQDRQFILSSKKLLLSDSGFYLCAGTPVGNTIYFGEGSWLTVV.

The chain has TRBV11-3 and TRBJ2-3, with D unclear. There are 14 residues in the CDR3. V was cut by 3 bases and J by 2 bases, with 9 bases left in between. Germline assignment: CDR1 SGHNT and CDR2 YENEEA. The CDR3 DNA is TGTGCCAGCAGCTTCCAGGTTAACACAGATACGCAGTATTTT. It yields the protein CASSFQVNTDTQYF. Full variable domain (missing parts from reference TRBV11-3 and TRBJ2-3): EAGVVQSPRYKIIEKKQPVAFWCNPISGHNTLYWYLQNLGQGPELLIRYENEEAVDDSQLPKDRFSAERLKGVDSTLKIQPAELGDSAVYLCASSFQVNTDTQYFGPGTRLTVL.

With regard to this clone: This sample also contains other DNA sequences that code for the same CDR3. V gene TRBV5-1 combines with J gene TRBJ1-1, with a weak D call TRBD1 (6 bases). The germline V and J ends were trimmed by 0 bases and 5 bases, with 11 bases remaining between them. Germline V gives CDR1 SGHRS, CDR2 YFSETQ. The CDR3 is 14 residues long. CDR3 loop: CASSLAGVGTEAFF. The CDR3 bases are TGCGCCAGCAGCTTGGCAGGGGTGGGGACTGAAGCTTTCTTT.

The rearrangement joins TRBV11-2 to TRBJ2-7; D possibly corresponds to TRBD2 (6 bases). Trimming pared 3 bases from V and 3 bases from J, leaving 12 bases between. This CDR3 region has 14 residues. From germline, CDR1 is SGHAT and CDR2 FQNNGV. DNA of the CDR3: TGTGCCAGCAGCTTCGGGCGGGGAAACTACGAGCAGTACTTC. It encodes CASSFGRGNYEQYF.

J is TRBJ2-3 and V is TRBV6-5, with unresolved D. Germline lookup yields CDR1 MNHEY and CDR2 SVGAGI. Trimming removed 6 bases from V and 1 base from J, with 14 bases in between. CDR3 length: 15 residues. DNA for the CDR3: TGTGCCAGCAGGCTCAGGTTTTCAGGCACAGATACGCAGTATTTT. This gives the protein CASRLRFSGTDTQYF.

The rearrangement joins TRBV5-6 to TRBJ1-6; D is possibly TRBD1 (6 bases). This CDR3 comprises 14 residues. Trimming removed 7 bases at V and 7 bases at J, with 15 bases between. Germline assignment: CDR1 SGHDT and CDR2 YYEEEE. CDR3 sequence: CASCLTGSNSPLHF. The CDR3 DNA reads as TGTGCCAGCTGCCTGACAGGATCGAATTCACCCCTCCACTTT.

This chain links TRBV18 with TRBJ2-4, with TRBD2 matching over 7 bases. V trimming: 1 base; J trimming: 8 bases; junction bases outside the gene matches: 5. Germline CDR1 reads KGHSH; CDR2 reads LQKENI. The CDR3 totals 14 residues. This CDR3 reads CASSPREGTDIQYF. DNA for the CDR3: TGTGCCAGCTCACCACGGGAGGGGACGGACATTCAGTACTTC.

The chain uses TRBV27 and TRBJ2-5, with a weak D call TRBD2 (6 bases). The ends were cut back, 2 bases at V and 2 bases at J, with 6 bases in the middle. The CDR3 loop spans 13 amino acids. Germline V lookup: CDR1 MNHEY, CDR2 SMNVEV (reference sequence). Written as DNA, the CDR3 is TGTGCCAGCAGTTTAGGGAGGCAAGAGACCCAGTACTTC. Translated: CASSLGRQETQYF.

The sample holds a few counts of this clone. The gene calls are TRBV7-9 and TRBJ2-7, with D maybe TRBD1 (5 bases). The CDR3 runs 15 residues. The V end was cut by 5 bases, the J end by 2 bases, with 16 bases between. Germline lookup yields CDR1 SEHNR and CDR2 FQNEAQ (reference sequence). CDR3 residues: CASSRGHVATYEQYF. DNA for the CDR3: TGTGCCAGCAGCCGAGGACACGTCGCTACCTACGAGCAGTACTTC.

This clone has a single count. Relative to the germline gene, one junction end is altered; a read error may explain this. The CDR3 protein is CASSLGATGELFF. The CDR3 region has the DNA TGTGCTAGCAGCTTAGGGGCGACCGGGGAGCTGTTTTTT. This rearrangement joins TRBV7-7 to TRBJ2-2; tentatively, D is TRBD1 (5 bases). This CDR3 comprises 13 residues. Germline V CDR1 and CDR2: SSHAT, FNYEAQ (reference sequence).

This chain connects TRBV19 to TRBJ1-4, with a tentative D call TRBD1 (5 bases). This CDR3 contains 15 residues. V lost 1 base to trimming and J lost 5 bases, with 11 bases between them. The germline V gene has CDR1 LNHDA and CDR2 SQIVND (reference sequence). The CDR3 nucleotides read TGTGCCAGTAGTATAGGAGGGACTTCGAATGAAAAACTGTTTTTT. This encodes CASSIGGTSNEKLFF.

The chain links TRBV6-6 to TRBJ1-1, with D possibly matching TRBD1 (6 bases). This CDR3 is 15 amino acids long. Trimming took 6 bases from V and 3 from J, leaving 17 bases between them. CDR1 and CDR2 (germline): MNHNY, SVGAGI (reference sequence). The CDR3 protein is CASRQDSSTHTEAFF. The CDR3 nucleotides read TGTGCCAGCAGGCAGGACAGCAGCACGCACACTGAAGCTTTCTTT.

J is TRBJ2-5 and V is TRBV4-2; 7 bases align to TRBD1. The CDR3 sequence is 18 residues long. Germline CDR1 is LGHNA and CDR2 is YNFKEQ. V shed 3 bases, J shed 1 base, and the junction held 14 bases outside the gene matches. In nucleotides, the CDR3 is TGTGCCAGCAGCCACGGCCACGGGACAGAGACAGGCCAAGAGACCCAGTACTTC. Translated, it gives CASSHGHGTETGQETQYF.

CDR3 sequence reads: CASSLVARGEQFF. Written as DNA, the CDR3 is TGTGCCAGCAGCTTGGTAGCCCGGGGTGAGCAGTTCTTC. The chain carries TRBV5-4 and TRBJ2-1; D is possibly TRBD2 (5 bases). Trimming left V 0 bases short and J 9 bases short, with 10 bases between. Germline values: CDR1 SGHNT, CDR2 YYREEE (reference sequence). This CDR3 contains 13 residues.

This chain uses TRBV6-1 with TRBJ2-7; D is unclear. The V gene lost 10 bases and the J gene lost 0 bases, with 16 bases spanning the gap. The germline gives CDR1 MNHNS, CDR2 SASEGT. The CDR3 loop spans 14 amino acids. The DNA for the CDR3 is TGTGCCACCCAATCGGTTTTTCGCTCCTACGAGCAGTACTTC. This gives the protein CATQSVFRSYEQYF.

The chain combines TRBV6-5 with TRBJ1-3; 8 nucleotides agree with TRBD1. V lost 7 bases to trimming and J lost 2 bases; unmatched junction nucleotides: 1. Per germline, CDR1 MNHEY and CDR2 SVGAGI. The CDR3 runs 13 residues. The CDR3, as DNA: TGTGCCAGCACCAGGGGGCCTGGAAACACCATATATTTT. It specifies CASTRGPGNTIYF.

The CDR3 bases are TGTGCCAGCAGTTACGGTCGGCAGGGGGCCTACGAGCAGTACTTC. Protein: CASSYGRQGAYEQYF. This sequence joins TRBV6-5 and TRBJ2-7, with 7 bases matching TRBD1. CDR1 and CDR2 (germline): MNHEY, SVGAGI. CDR3 length equals 15 residues. The trim removed 2 bases at V and 2 bases at J, leaving 6 bases unmatched.

The chain joins TRBV14 to TRBJ2-5; D is unresolved. Germline V gene lookup returns CDR1 SGHDN and CDR2 FVKESK. The CDR3 is 15 residues long. V was pared by 3 bases and J by 0 bases, with 11 bases between. CDR3 region: CASSHLGANQETQYF. For the CDR3, the DNA is TGTGCCAGCAGCCACCTAGGAGCGAACCAAGAGACCCAGTACTTC.

The chain uses TRBV27 and TRBJ1-1; 8 bases align to TRBD1. The V gene end was trimmed by 9 bases and the J gene end by 1 base; junction bases not matched to a gene: 7. This CDR3 is built from 14 residues. From germline, CDR1 is MNHEY and CDR2 SMNVEV (reference sequence). CDR3 in DNA: TGTGCCAGTCGCCCAGGACAGGGGAACACTGAAGCTTTCTTT. This codes for CASRPGQGNTEAFF.

In its sample, this clone was seen a few times. One junction end disagrees with the germline gene, perhaps due to a read error. The chain couples TRBV5-1 to TRBJ1-2, with D perhaps matching TRBD1 (6 bases). CDR3 length: 12 amino acids. The germline CDR1 and CDR2 sequences are SGHRS and YFSETQ. The CDR3 DNA follows: TGCGCCAGCAGCTCACAGGGCTATGGCTACCCCTTC. The encoded protein is CASSSQGYGYPF.

The sample holds a few counts of this clone. The chain employs TRBV11-3 and TRBJ2-7; the D gene is possibly TRBD2 (6 bases). The germline V gene has CDR1 SGHNT and CDR2 YENEEA. Trimming removed 1 base from V and 3 bases from J, with 10 bases in between. The CDR3 extends over 14 amino acids. The CDR3 region is CASSLGVGGYEQYF. The CDR3 bases are TGTGCCAGCAGCTTAGGGGTCGGGGGCTACGAGCAGTACTTC.

This clone turned up a few times. The chain recombines TRBV19 with TRBJ2-3; 7 nucleotides agree with TRBD1. Losses at the gene ends were 3 bases for V and 4 bases for J; bases not matched to a gene: 7. Germline V CDR1 and CDR2: LNHDA, SQIVND (reference sequence). There are 15 residues in the CDR3. The DNA for the CDR3 is TGTGCCAGTAGTATGGGCAGGGGGTATTCAGATACGCAGTATTTT. Residues: CASSMGRGYSDTQYF.

The CDR3 region is CASSFGPEFGQPQHF. The CDR3 region has the DNA TGTGCCAGCAGCTTTGGGCCCGAGTTTGGGCAGCCCCAGCATTTT. This rearrangement joins TRBV5-8 to TRBJ1-5; D gene uncertain. The CDR3 totals 15 residues. Per germline, CDR1 SGHTS and CDR2 YDEGEE. V gave up 2 bases and J gave up 7 bases, with 16 bases separating them.

The chain joins TRBV29-1 to TRBJ2-1, with 11 bases aligning to TRBD2. CDR3 length: 14 amino acids. The germline V gene has CDR1 SQVTM and CDR2 ANQGSEA. The junction had 8 bases not matched to a gene; V was cut back by 7 bases and J by 6 bases. CDR3 sequence: CSDRLAGRGNEQFF. The DNA of the CDR3 is TGCAGCGACAGACTAGCGGGGAGGGGCAATGAGCAGTTCTTC.

The V gene is TRBV21-1, the J gene TRBJ1-2; the tabulated D call, TRBD1, remains unverified against the DNA. TRBV21-1 is classified as a pseudogene. There are 16 residues in the CDR3. CDR3 residues: CASSKGDRGANYGYTF. The CDR3 DNA reads TGTGCCAGCAGCAAAGGTGACAGGGGCGCTAACTATGGCTACACCTTC.